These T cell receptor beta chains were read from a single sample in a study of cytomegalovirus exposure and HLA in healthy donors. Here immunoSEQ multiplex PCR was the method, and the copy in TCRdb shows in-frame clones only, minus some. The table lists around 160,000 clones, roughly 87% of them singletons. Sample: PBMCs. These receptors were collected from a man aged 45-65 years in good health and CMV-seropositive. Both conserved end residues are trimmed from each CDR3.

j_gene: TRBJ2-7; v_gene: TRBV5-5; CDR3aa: ASSPGGGGQVDEQY
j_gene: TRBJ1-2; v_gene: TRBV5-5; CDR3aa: ASSSRQGNYGYT
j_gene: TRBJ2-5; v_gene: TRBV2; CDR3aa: ASTQVSGVEQY
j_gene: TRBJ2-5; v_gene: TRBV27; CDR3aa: ASSLAPGETQY
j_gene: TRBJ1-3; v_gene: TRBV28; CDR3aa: ASTLSQGGVNTIY
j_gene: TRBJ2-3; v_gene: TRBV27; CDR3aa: ASSRVGATDTQY
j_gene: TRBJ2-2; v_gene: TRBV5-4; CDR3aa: ASSLRQGAAGELF
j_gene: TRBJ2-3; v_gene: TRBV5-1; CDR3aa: ASSLAGRSTDTQY
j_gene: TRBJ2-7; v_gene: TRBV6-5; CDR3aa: ASSYSSGGAGEQY
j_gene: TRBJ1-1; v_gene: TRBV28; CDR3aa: ASSLFVGDTEAF
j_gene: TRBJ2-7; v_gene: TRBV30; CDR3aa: AWRRKGGTAYEQY
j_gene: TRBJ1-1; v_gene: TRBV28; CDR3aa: ASSRANFRVDAF
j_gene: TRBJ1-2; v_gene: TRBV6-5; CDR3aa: ASRQGLNYGYT
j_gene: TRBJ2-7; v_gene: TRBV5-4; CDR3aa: ASRDGVNSYEQY
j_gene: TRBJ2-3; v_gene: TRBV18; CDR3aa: ASSPFVGGATDTQY
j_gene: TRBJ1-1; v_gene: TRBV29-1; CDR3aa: STRGMNTEAF
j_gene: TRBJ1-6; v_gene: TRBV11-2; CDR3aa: ASSPRGQGNSPLH
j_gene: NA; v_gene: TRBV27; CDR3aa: ASSSTRGYEQY
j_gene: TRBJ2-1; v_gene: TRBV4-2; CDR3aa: ASSQSSGGGNEQF
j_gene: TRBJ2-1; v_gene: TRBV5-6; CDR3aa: ASSLVSGVYNEQF
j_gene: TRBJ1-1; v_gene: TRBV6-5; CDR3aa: ASSRDSPMNTEAF
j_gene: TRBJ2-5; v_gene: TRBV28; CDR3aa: ASSLAGGQETQY
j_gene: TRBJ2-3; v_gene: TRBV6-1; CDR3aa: ASRRGPTDTQY
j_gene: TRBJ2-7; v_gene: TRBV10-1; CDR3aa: ASSGQGSYEQY
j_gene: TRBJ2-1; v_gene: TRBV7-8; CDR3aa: ASSLVQRDRIYNEQF
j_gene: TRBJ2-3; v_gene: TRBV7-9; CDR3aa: ASSPSGGGDTQY
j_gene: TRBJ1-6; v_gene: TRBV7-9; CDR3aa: ASSNPRTRDRNNSPLH
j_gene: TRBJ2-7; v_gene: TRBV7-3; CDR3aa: ASSLNGHYEQY
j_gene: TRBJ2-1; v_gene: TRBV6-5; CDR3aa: ASKTTAGGNNEQF
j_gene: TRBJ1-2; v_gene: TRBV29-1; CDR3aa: SVESLGDRSHYGYT
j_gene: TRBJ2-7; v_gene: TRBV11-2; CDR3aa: ASSLGRGGTLTKYEQY
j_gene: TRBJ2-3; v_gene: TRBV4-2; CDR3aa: ASSQDGQLAGGDTQY
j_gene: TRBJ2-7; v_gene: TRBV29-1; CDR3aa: SVEEIAYEQY
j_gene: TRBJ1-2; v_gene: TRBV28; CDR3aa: ASSGAPNYGYT
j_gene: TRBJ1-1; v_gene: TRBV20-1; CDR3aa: SAKQNTEAF
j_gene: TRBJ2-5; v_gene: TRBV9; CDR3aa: ASSVALAGVETQY
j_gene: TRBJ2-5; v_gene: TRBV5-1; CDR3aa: ASSLLQGGPETQY
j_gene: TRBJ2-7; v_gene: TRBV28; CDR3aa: ASNSAYEQY
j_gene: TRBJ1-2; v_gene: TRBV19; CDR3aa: ASSIPRDSNYGYT
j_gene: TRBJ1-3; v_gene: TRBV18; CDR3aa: ASSEGISSGNTIY
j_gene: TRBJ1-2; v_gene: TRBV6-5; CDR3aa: ASSYRGQKSYGYT
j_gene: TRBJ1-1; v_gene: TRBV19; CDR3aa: ASSIPQNTEAF
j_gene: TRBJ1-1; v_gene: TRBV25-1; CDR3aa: ASSEVEEAF
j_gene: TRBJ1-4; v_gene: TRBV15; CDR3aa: ATSTGGANEKLF
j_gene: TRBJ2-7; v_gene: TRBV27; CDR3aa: ASSSQQGPNYEQY